This T cell receptor beta chain is drawn from a study of regulatory T cells in long-lasting Graves disease. Findings and limits, study-wide: Sample size, which was small, may have reduced accuracy. Persistent disease was characterized by preferential usage of TRBV28, TRBJ1-2 and TRBJ2-5.

Documented time point: newly diagnosed GD, antithyroid drugs for less than 3 months. There was RNA extracted from PBMCs, and the TCR library was made from it. This clonotype came up many times. The antigen is undetermined. TCR beta libraries were built with iRepertoire HTBI primers and Arm-PCR of CDR3 regions. Via MiXCR, TCRdb re-called the multiplex PCR reads, giving one row per CDR3 protein. The table has about 400,000 distinct CDR3 sequences, 15% seen once. Germline assignment: CDR1 SQVTM and CDR2 ANQGSEA. This CDR3 comprises 13 residues. Trimming shortened V by 7 bases and J by 1 base, and 12 bases separated the two germline ends. The sample was also linked to a second study, of T cells in Graves' hyperthyroidism and ophthalmopathy. This second study notes: In patients aged 18 to 65, hyperthyroidism was newly diagnosed, with duration under 2 months. Blood samples included most of the expanded thyroid clonotypes exceeding 0.001.

This sample comprised peripheral blood mononuclear cells (PBMCs), obtained at new diagnosis, from a patient treated with antithyroid drugs. This clonotype was sampled from a woman aged 40 to 50 with Graves disease. This chain links TRBV29-1 with TRBJ2-3, with D possibly matching TRBD2 (7 bases). The CDR3 region is CSEGGTRTDTQYF. The DNA of the CDR3 is TGCAGCGAGGGAGGGACACGCACAGATACGCAGTATTTT.